A single sample is the source of the 27 T cell receptor beta chains below, sequenced in a study of T cell responses to AZD1222 COVID-19 vaccine. The protocol was immunoSEQ multiplex PCR, while the TCRdb copy is restricted to in-frame clones and leaves out a portion. In the table there are about 170,000 clones, over 85% of which are singletons. The starting material was peripheral blood, obtained on day 0 of AZD1222 vaccination. The receptor source for this set is an adult in good health.

The V and J genes are TRBV7-8 and TRBJ1-5; 8 nucleotides match TRBD1. Trimming cost V 1 base and J 6 bases; bases outside gene matches: 8. CDR1 and CDR2 from the germline V gene are SGHVS and FQNEAQ. The CDR3 is 16 amino acids. CDR3 residues: CASSLEARGLSQPQHF. The CDR3 region has the DNA TGTGCCAGCAGCTTAGAGGCCAGGGGGCTAAGTCAGCCCCAGCATTTT.

This clone has more than one count but fewer than ten. Here the CDR3 DNA reads TGTGCTAGTGGTCCCCGGGTGGGGACAGCTACGAACACCGGGGAGCTGTTTTTT. It yields the protein CASGPRVGTATNTGELFF. The rearrangement links TRBV12-5 to TRBJ2-2, with TRBD1 identical over 7 bases. This CDR3 is 18 amino acids long. The ends lost 5 bases at V and 0 bases at J; junction bases unmatched: 12. The V gene's germline CDR1 is LGHNT and CDR2 FRNRAP.

The chain combines TRBV3-1 (or the pseudogene TRBV3-2) with TRBJ2-7; 9 nucleotides line up with TRBD1. This CDR3 region has 15 residues. With 1 base clipped from V and 6 bases from J, the junction kept 7 bases outside the gene matches. Germline CDR1 reads LGHDT; CDR2 reads YNNKEL (reference sequence). CDR3 amino acids: CASSQATGGRPEQYF. The DNA of the CDR3 is TGTGCCAGCAGCCAAGCGACAGGGGGTAGACCCGAGCAGTACTTC.

The gene calls are TRBV6-6 and TRBJ2-7; no firm D call. The CDR3 runs to 12 residues. V shed 5 bases and J shed 5 bases, with 10 bases lying between them. Germline CDR1 MNHNY, CDR2 SVGAGI (reference sequence). The CDR3: CASSPWAHEQYF. The CDR3 DNA reads as TGTGCCAGCAGTCCCTGGGCCCACGAGCAGTACTTC.

Note on this clone: A read error may produce the germline difference seen at one junction end. The chain links TRBV29-1 to TRBJ2-2; weak D call: TRBD2 (6 bases). Germline values: CDR1 SQVTM, CDR2 ANQGSEA. This CDR3 spans 16 amino acids. The CDR3 coding sequence is TGCAGCGTTAAAGAGGGAGGCGGGGTTTACACCGGGGAGCTGTTTTTT. It encodes CSVKEGGGVYTGELFF.

The chain combines TRBV6-5 with TRBJ1-4; 7 bases map to TRBD1. V lost 4 bases, J lost 4 bases, and 6 bases stayed unmatched. The CDR3 spans 15 residues. The V gene's germline CDR1 is MNHEY and CDR2 SVGAGI. This CDR3 reads CASSWRGPGNEKLFF. The CDR3 nucleotides read TGTGCCAGCAGTTGGAGGGGGCCAGGTAATGAAAAACTGTTTTTT.

As concerns this clone: The germline gene is not matched at one end of the junction; a read error may be the cause. The chain couples TRBV5-1 to TRBJ2-7, with 9 bases identical to TRBD2. The CDR3 extends over 16 amino acids. Germline V gives CDR1 SGHRS, CDR2 YFSETQ. The CDR3 coding sequence is TGCGCCAGCAGCTTGGTCGCGGGACTAGCCTCCGACGAGCAGTACTTC. Its translation is CASSLVAGLASDEQYF.

The V gene is TRBV24-1, the J gene TRBJ1-6, with D uncertain. The V end lost 2 bases, the J end lost 9 bases, and 4 bases lay between the germline ends. CDR1 is KGHDR and CDR2 is SFDVKD in the germline V gene. The CDR3 contains 12 residues. CDR3 DNA sequence: TGTGCCACCAGTGATTCTGGTTCACCCCTCCACTTT. This gives the protein CATSDSGSPLHF.

This rearrangement joins TRBV24-1 to TRBJ2-3; a weak D match, TRBD2 (6 bases). The CDR3 is 13 amino acids. Trimming removed 9 bases from V and 2 bases from J, with 11 bases in between. Germline CDR1 KGHDR, CDR2 SFDVKD. The CDR3 here is CATRGAPTDTQYF. The CDR3 DNA reads TGTGCCACCCGCGGGGCGCCCACAGATACGCAGTATTTT.

The chain couples TRBV7-2 to TRBJ2-5; 9 bases fit TRBD2. The ends lost 3 bases at V and 5 bases at J; junction bases unmatched: 16. Germline CDR1 is SGHTA and CDR2 is FQGNSA. This CDR3 is built from 18 residues. The CDR3 sequence: CASSFPRFGGGAIETQYF. For the CDR3, the DNA is TGTGCCAGCAGCTTCCCCCGATTCGGCGGGGGGGCTATCGAGACCCAGTACTTC.

The chain joins TRBV6-5 to TRBJ1-6; maybe TRBD1 (6 bases). Germline values: CDR1 MNHEY, CDR2 SVGAGI. This CDR3 is 15 amino acids long. Trimming pared 7 bases from V and 7 bases from J, leaving 17 bases between. The chain's CDR3 is CASTFTGGANSPLHF. The CDR3 DNA reads as TGTGCCAGCACCTTCACCGGGGGGGCGAATTCACCCCTCCACTTT.

V is TRBV18 and J is TRBJ2-1; D is undetermined. V lost 3 bases, J lost 9 bases, and 12 bases lay in between. The CDR3 has 13 residues. The germline V gene has CDR1 KGHSH and CDR2 LQKENI. The CDR3 DNA reads TGTGCCAGCTCACCGCTGGGAATACCTGAGCAGTTCTTC. Translation: CASSPLGIPEQFF.

The J gene is TRBJ2-3, the V gene TRBV24-1; D ambiguous. V dropped 4 bases and J dropped 8 bases, with 12 bases sitting between them. Germline values: CDR1 KGHDR, CDR2 SFDVKD. The CDR3 is 13 residues long. The CDR3 loop is CATSESGQRTQYF. Here the CDR3 DNA reads TGTGCCACCAGTGAAAGTGGCCAGCGTACGCAGTATTTT.

J is TRBJ1-5 and V is TRBV18; D is ambiguous. V was shortened by 5 bases and J by 6 bases, with 14 bases between the two germline ends. CDR3 length: 14 residues. Germline CDR1 reads KGHSH; CDR2 reads LQKENI. The CDR3 loop is CASSTGIRGQPQHF. CDR3 sequence (DNA): TGTGCCAGCTCAACGGGTATTCGGGGTCAGCCCCAGCATTTT.

This clone was detected only once. The CDR3 sequence: CASGMGLPDTQYF. CDR3 DNA: TGTGCTAGTGGCATGGGGTTGCCAGATACGCAGTATTTT. The chain has TRBV12-5 and TRBJ2-3, with no clear D. This CDR3 has 13 residues. CDR1 LGHNT and CDR2 FRNRAP come from the germline V gene. V was cut by 6 bases and J by 4 bases, with 11 bases left in between.

Here the CDR3 reads CASSPTANYGYTF. The CDR3 DNA is TGTGCCAGCAGCCCGACAGCTAACTATGGCTACACCTTC. The chain recombines TRBV5-6 with TRBJ1-2; tentatively, D is TRBD1 (5 bases). Trimming pared 4 bases from V and 0 bases from J, leaving 7 bases between. The germline gives CDR1 SGHDT, CDR2 YYEEEE. This CDR3 contains 13 residues.

V gene TRBV4-1 combines with J gene TRBJ1-1, with 7 bases lining up with TRBD1. Germline V CDR1 and CDR2: MGHRA, YSYEKL. The CDR3 runs 15 residues. V dropped 1 base and J dropped 11; count of bases not matched to a gene: 13. The CDR3 loop is CASSQGGTALEVAFF. The DNA of the CDR3 is TGCGCCAGCAGCCAAGGCGGGACAGCCCTCGAGGTCGCTTTCTTT.

V and J are TRBV18 and TRBJ2-3; D is unresolved. Trimming pared 7 bases from V and 0 bases from J, leaving 8 bases between. CDR3 length: 13 residues. Germline CDR1 and CDR2: KGHSH and LQKENI. The CDR3 DNA sequence: TGTGCCAGCTTACTCGCTAGCACAGATACGCAGTATTTT. Protein sequence: CASLLASTDTQYF.

The genes are TRBV4-3 and TRBJ2-2; D not resolved. CDR3 size: 17 residues. Per the germline V gene, CDR1 is LGHNA and CDR2 is YSLEER. Trimming left V 2 bases short and J 0 bases short, with 13 bases between. CDR3 loop: CASSQRTFTANTGELFF. DNA of the CDR3: TGCGCCAGCAGCCAACGCACTTTCACCGCGAACACCGGGGAGCTGTTTTTT.

The V call is TRBV5-1, the J call TRBJ1-3; perhaps TRBD1 as D (5 bases). The V and J ends lost 6 bases and 0 bases respectively, with 13 bases between them. Looked up from germline, CDR1 is SGHRS and CDR2 is YFSETQ. The CDR3 length is 15 residues. CDR3 amino acids: CASTPGQSSGNTIYF. The CDR3 region has the DNA TGCGCCAGCACTCCCGGACAAAGCTCTGGAAACACCATATATTTT.

The CDR3 region has the DNA TGTGCCGTCGGGAGACACCAATCTGGGGCCAACGTCCTGACTTTC. Its translation is CAVGRHQSGANVLTF. The chain couples TRBV19 to TRBJ2-6; D is perhaps TRBD2 (6 bases). The V end was cut by 11 bases, the J end by 1 base, with 15 bases between. This CDR3 is built from 15 residues. Germline V gives CDR1 LNHDA, CDR2 SQIVND (reference sequence).

The chain carries TRBV7-3 and TRBJ1-2, with D possibly TRBD1 on 5 matching bases. Germline CDR1 SGHTA, CDR2 FQGTGA. This CDR3 spans 13 amino acids. V lost 2 bases, J lost 3 bases, and 7 bases lay in between. The CDR3 DNA follows: TGTGCCAGCAGCTTAGACAGCCACTATGGCTACACCTTC. The encoded protein is CASSLDSHYGYTF.

A single count supports this clone. The V and J genes are TRBV5-1 and TRBJ1-2, with a weak D call TRBD1 (6 bases). The V and J ends lost 3 bases and 4 bases respectively, with 16 bases between them. The CDR3 has 15 amino acids. Germline-derived CDR1 and CDR2 are SGHRS and YFSETQ. The CDR3 here is CASSWGPGPSYGYTF. In nucleotides, the CDR3 is TGCGCCAGCAGCTGGGGGCCCGGCCCTTCCTATGGCTACACCTTC.

The chain has TRBV5-1 and TRBJ2-1; TRBD1 agrees at 7 bases. CDR3 size: 15 residues. V shed 4 bases and J 5 bases; nucleotides not matched to a gene: 9. Germline CDR1 and CDR2: SGHRS and YFSETQ. In nucleotides, the CDR3 is TGCGCCAGCAGCAACAGGGGTTTGTCGGACAATGAGCAGTTCTTC. This encodes CASSNRGLSDNEQFF.

This sequence joins TRBV18 and TRBJ1-1, with D perhaps matching TRBD1 (6 bases). This CDR3 contains 14 residues. The ends were cut back, 3 bases at V and 5 bases at J, with 13 bases in the middle. The V gene's germline CDR1 is KGHSH and CDR2 LQKENI. CDR3 protein: CASSPLDSRTEAFF. The DNA of the CDR3 is TGTGCCAGCTCACCTCTGGACAGTCGAACTGAAGCTTTCTTT.

On this clone itself: At one of its ends the junction is not consistent with the germline gene, which may arise from a read error. V and J are TRBV18 and TRBJ2-2; D gene ambiguous. Per germline, CDR1 KGHSH and CDR2 LQKENI. The CDR3 totals 15 residues. The CDR3 protein is CASSPLDHHTGELFF. CDR3 bases: TGTGCCAGCTCTCCACTGGACCACCACACCGGGGAGCTGTTTTTT.

V gene TRBV10-2 combines with J gene TRBJ1-2, with D possibly TRBD1 on 6 matching bases. The germline gives CDR1 WSHSY, CDR2 SAAADI. Trimming took off 6 bases at V and 8 bases at J, with 16 bases between the two ends. The CDR3 runs to 13 residues. DNA of the CDR3: TGCGCCAGCAGGCCTCGGGGGGCCCCAGGCTACACCTTC. Translation: CASRPRGAPGYTF.